This T cell receptor beta chain was recorded in a study of Ad26.COV2.S vaccination and SARS-CoV-2 variants. Details on this clone: Its antigen is as yet unknown.

Study-wide results and caveats: Analytic work on TCR breadth and depth might have understated the full extent of total T cell responses.

Sequencing was performed with immunoSEQ multiplex PCR; in TCRdb, only in-frame clones are kept and a portion is missing. The data show 75,000 to 100,000 clones, around 82% seen once. Per the germline V gene, CDR1 is SGHRS and CDR2 is YFSETQ. The V gene lost 5 bases and the J gene lost 5 bases, with 14 bases spanning the gap. The CDR3 runs to 15 residues. The chain recombines TRBV5-1 with TRBJ1-6; a possible D gene is TRBD1 (6 bases). Sample: peripheral blood, taken after recovery from COVID-19. The sequence was obtained from a human donor who had recovered from COVID-19. The CDR3 DNA follows: TGCGCCAGCAGTCATCAGGCAGGGGATAATTCACCCCTCCACTTT. The encoded protein is CASSHQAGDNSPLHF.